These T cell receptor beta chains were read from a single sample in a study of Ad26.COV2.S vaccination and SARS-CoV-2 variants. This table comes from immunoSEQ multiplex PCR, and its TCRdb copy is limited to in-frame clones, with some not included. The sample lists roughly 350,000 clones, approximately 90% occurring once. Source: peripheral blood, taken in a trial of Ad26.COV2.S vaccine versus placebo. The receptors here all came from a person aged 18-65 years who received the Ad26.COV2.S COVID-19 vaccine or a placebo. The CDR3 runs from the conserved cysteine through the conserved F or W. D genes are given only for firm matches. Where a row states a size, it is once, few, many or the class of an expanded clone; other rows omit it.

d_call	j_call	clone_size	v_call	cdr3_length	cdr3_aa	cdr3_nt
NA	TRBJ2-3	NA	TRBV10-1	15	CASSGRAASTDTQYF	TGCGCCAGCAGTGGCCGGGCCGCAAGCACAGATACGCAGTATTTT
TRBD2	TRBJ2-7	NA	TRBV13	14	CASSVGTSGREQYF	TGTGCCAGCAGCGTAGGGACTAGCGGAAGGGAGCAGTACTTC
NA	TRBJ2-2	NA	TRBV2	16	CASSESRIRNTGELFF	TGTGCCAGCAGTGAATCCCGAATTAGGAACACCGGGGAGCTGTTTTTT
TRBD2	TRBJ2-5	NA	TRBV7-9	14	CASSYYRGGETQYF	TGTGCCAGCAGCTATTACCGCGGGGGAGAGACCCAGTACTTC
NA	TRBJ1-1	NA	TRBV7-2	16	CASSSTVITMNTEAFF	TGTGCCAGCAGCTCGACAGTGATCACCATGAACACTGAAGCTTTCTTT
TRBD1	TRBJ2-2	NA	TRBV7-8	15	CASSARDRVAGELFF	TGTGCCAGCAGCGCCCGGGACAGGGTGGCCGGGGAGCTGTTTTTT
NA	TRBJ1-4	NA	TRBV28	15	CASSSQGQANEKLFF	TGTGCCAGCAGTTCCCAAGGACAAGCTAATGAAAAACTGTTTTTT
NA	TRBJ1-1	NA	TRBV12-3/TRBV12-4	13	CANSLSENTEAFF	TGTGCCAACAGTTTATCAGAGAACACTGAAGCTTTCTTT
TRBD2	TRBJ2-7	NA	TRBV28	14	CASSLRRERHEQYF	TGTGCCAGCAGTTTACGGCGGGAGCGCCACGAGCAGTACTTC
NA	TRBJ2-2	NA	TRBV5-1	15	CASSLDQESTGELFF	TGCGCCAGCAGCTTGGACCAGGAGTCCACCGGGGAGCTGTTTTTT
NA	TRBJ2-1	NA	TRBV18	15	CASSPDKSSYNEQFF	TGTGCCAGCTCACCCGACAAAAGCTCCTACAATGAGCAGTTCTTC
NA	TRBJ1-1	NA	TRBV6-1	13	CASSERTNTEAFF	TGTGCCAGCAGTGAACGAACAAACACTGAAGCTTTCTTT
NA	TRBJ1-6	NA	TRBV7-9	12	CASSFVNSPLHF	TGTGCCAGCAGCTTCGTAAATTCACCCCTCCACTTT
NA	TRBJ1-2	NA	TRBV18	14	CASSPAGRERGYTF	TGTGCCAGCTCACCTGCGGGCAGGGAACGTGGCTACACCTTC
TRBD1	TRBJ1-2	NA	TRBV5-6	13	CASSPDRDYGYTF	TGTGCCAGCAGCCCGGACAGGGACTATGGCTACACCTTC
NA	TRBJ2-7	NA	TRBV4-3	15	CASSYSTGHLYEQYF	TGCGCCAGCAGCTACTCCACGGGACACCTCTACGAGCAGTACTTC
NA	TRBJ2-7	NA	TRBV19	16	CASSMFGTAKVHEQYF	TGTGCCAGTAGTATGTTCGGGACCGCAAAAGTCCACGAGCAGTACTTC
NA	TRBJ1-5	NA	TRBV29-1	15	CSAQRGNGPNQPQHF	TGCAGCGCCCAGAGAGGCAATGGGCCTAATCAGCCCCAGCATTTT
NA	TRBJ2-7	NA	TRBV15	12	CATSRDPYEQYF	TGTGCCACCAGCAGGGATCCCTACGAGCAGTACTTC
NA	TRBJ1-3	once	TRBV30	14	CACTKGGAGNTIYF	TGTGCCTGTACGAAGGGAGGAGCTGGAAACACCATATATTTT
NA	TRBJ1-1	NA	TRBV20-1	11	CSAREFNEAFF	TGCAGTGCTAGGGAATTTAATGAAGCTTTCTTT
TRBD1	TRBJ1-6	NA	TRBV7-8	16	CASSSTGGTYNSPLHF	TGTGCCAGCAGCTCGACAGGGGGCACCTATAATTCACCCCTCCACTTT
NA	TRBJ2-7	NA	TRBV4-3	14	CASSQGTEGDEQYF	TGCGCCAGCAGCCAAGGGACCGAAGGTGACGAGCAGTACTTC
NA	TRBJ2-2	NA	TRBV28	12	CASRGAAGELFF	TGTGCCAGCAGAGGGGCCGCCGGGGAGCTGTTTTTT
NA	TRBJ1-6	NA	TRBV19	15	CASSQQWGDNSPLHF	TGTGCCAGTAGCCAACAATGGGGGGATAATTCACCCCTCCACTTT
TRBD2	TRBJ2-7	NA	TRBV29-1	13	CSVGWGGGYEQYF	TGCAGCGTTGGATGGGGGGGTGGCTACGAGCAGTACTTC
NA	TRBJ1-2	NA	TRBV19	15	CASSIGGRDRISYTF	TGTGCCAGTAGTATTGGAGGGAGAGATAGAATCAGCTACACCTTC
NA	TRBJ2-1	NA	TRBV5-5	12	CASIDSPNEQFF	TGTGCCAGCATCGACAGCCCCAATGAGCAGTTCTTC
NA	TRBJ1-2	NA	TRBV7-2	14	CASSSDGADYGYTF	TGTGCCAGCAGCTCGGATGGGGCTGACTATGGCTACACCTTC
TRBD2	TRBJ2-5	NA	TRBV7-6	16	CASSLAPAGVGETQYF	TGTGCCAGCAGCTTAGCTCCGGCGGGAGTTGGGGAGACCCAGTACTTC
TRBD1	TRBJ2-2	NA	TRBV19	18	CASSIGGQGWADTGELFF	TGTGCCAGTAGTATCGGGGGACAGGGTTGGGCTGACACCGGGGAGCTGTTTTTT
TRBD2	TRBJ2-2	NA	TRBV15	15	CATSSRTSGTGELFF	TGTGCCACCAGCAGCAGGACTAGCGGCACCGGGGAGCTGTTTTTT
NA	TRBJ2-1	NA	TRBV12-3/TRBV12-4	11	CASSFSSEQFF	TGTGCCAGCAGTTTTTCTTCCGAGCAGTTCTTC
NA	TRBJ1-1	few	TRBV30	16	CAWSSRWEGVNTEAFF	TGTGCCTGGAGTAGTAGATGGGAGGGGGTGAACACTGAAGCTTTCTTT
NA	TRBJ1-1	NA	TRBV5-6	19	CASSFGGARGWGINTEAFF	TGTGCCAGCAGCTTTGGCGGGGCGAGGGGGTGGGGAATAAACACTGAAGCTTTCTTT
TRBD1	TRBJ1-3	NA	TRBV2	15	CASRENTGGGNTIYF	TGTGCCAGCAGAGAAAACACAGGGGGTGGAAACACCATATATTTT
NA	TRBJ1-1	NA	TRBV15	13	CATSESLDTEAFF	TGTGCCACCAGCGAAAGTTTGGACACTGAAGCTTTCTTT
NA	TRBJ2-3	NA	TRBV7-2	18	CASSLYSPWRDRADTQYF	TGTGCCAGCAGCTTATATTCGCCTTGGCGGGATAGGGCAGATACGCAGTATTTT
NA	TRBJ2-7	NA	TRBV28	14	CASSRSRGSYEQYF	TGTGCCAGCAGCCGGTCAAGGGGATCCTACGAGCAGTACTTC
TRBD2	TRBJ2-7	NA	TRBV6-1	14	CASSEWGGFTEQYF	TGTGCCAGCAGTGAATGGGGGGGGTTTACCGAGCAGTACTTC
NA	TRBJ2-3	NA	TRBV19	14	CASSTDSSTDTQYF	TGTGCCAGCTCCACCGACTCTAGCACAGATACGCAGTATTTT
TRBD2	TRBJ2-2	NA	TRBV5-4	18	CASSLDDGGSLTTGELFF	TGTGCCAGCAGCTTGGACGACGGCGGGAGCCTGACGACCGGGGAGCTGTTTTTT
TRBD2	TRBJ2-1	NA	TRBV7-9	17	CASSSALTSGVVPEQFF	TGTGCCAGCAGCTCGGCGTTAACTAGCGGGGTGGTCCCTGAGCAGTTCTTC
NA	TRBJ1-4	once	TRBV15	16	CATSRRRREGSEKLFF	TGTGCCACCAGCAGAAGACGGAGGGAAGGGAGTGAAAAACTGTTTTTT
TRBD1	TRBJ1-2	NA	TRBV5-6	15	CASSLVGTAIYGYTF	TGTGCCAGCAGCTTGGTTGGGACAGCGATCTATGGCTACACCTTC
NA	TRBJ2-3	once	TRBV10-2	14	CATNRDGFTDTQYF	TGCGCCACCAACCGGGACGGATTCACAGATACGCAGTATTTT
TRBD2	TRBJ2-5	NA	TRBV5-4	14	CASSLAGTSGSGYF	TGTGCCAGCAGCTTGGCCGGGACTAGCGGGAGCGGGTACTTC
NA	TRBJ2-7	NA	TRBV7-9	14	CASSLEADSYEQYF	TGTGCCAGCAGCTTAGAGGCAGATTCCTACGAGCAGTACTTC
NA	TRBJ2-2	NA	TRBV7-9	13	CASRQFNTGELFF	TGTGCCAGCCGACAGTTTAACACCGGGGAGCTGTTTTTT
TRBD1	TRBJ2-3	NA	TRBV2	15	CASSKDRANLDTQYF	TGTGCCAGCAGCAAAGACAGGGCGAATCTGGATACGCAGTATTTT
TRBD2	TRBJ2-7	NA	TRBV28	13	CASGEGSPYEQYF	TGTGCCAGCGGGGAGGGGAGCCCCTACGAGCAGTACTTC
TRBD2	TRBJ2-7	NA	TRBV29-1	13	CSVVSGAPYEQYF	TGCAGCGTTGTGAGCGGGGCACCCTACGAGCAGTACTTC
NA	TRBJ1-6	NA	TRBV25-1	15	CASSEHRGRNSPLHF	TGTGCCAGCAGTGAACATCGAGGACGGAATTCACCCCTCCACTTT
NA	TRBJ1-4	NA	TRBV27	15	CASSLNRRSNEKLFF	TGTGCCAGCAGTCTAAACAGGAGATCTAATGAAAAACTGTTTTTT
NA	TRBJ1-1	NA	TRBV6-5	15	CASSYYSGMNTEAFF	TGTGCCAGCAGTTACTACAGTGGGATGAACACTGAAGCTTTCTTT